This T cell receptor (beta chain) was retrieved from a study of cytomegalovirus exposure and HLA in healthy donors. The PCR was carried out with 60 Vbeta primers and 13 Jbeta primers. The data were produced by immunoSEQ multiplex PCR, yet TCRdb's version contains in-frame clones alone and is incomplete. The repertoire holds 150,000 to 200,000 clones, 77% seen once, with about 1.5% in the top ten. This clone was detected once. What it binds is unknown. This CDR3 comprises 15 residues. Germline loops: CDR1 LNHNV, CDR2 YYDKDF (reference sequence). Trimming shortened V by 4 bases and J by 2 bases, and 12 bases separated the two germline ends. General study findings and limits: Reports credit the classifier with highly specific, highly sensitive diagnosis of cytomegalovirus status. For TCR beta chains, V- and J-gene trimming was later linked to a missense DCLRE1C variant.

V gene TRBV15 combines with J gene TRBJ2-1; the D gene is possibly TRBD1 (6 bases). The sequenced material came from PBMCs. This clonotype was obtained from a man between 18 and 35 years old in good health and CMV-seronegative. The CDR3 reads CATSTRKGAYNEQFF. The CDR3 region has the DNA TGTGCCACCAGCACACGAAAGGGGGCCTACAATGAGCAGTTCTTC.